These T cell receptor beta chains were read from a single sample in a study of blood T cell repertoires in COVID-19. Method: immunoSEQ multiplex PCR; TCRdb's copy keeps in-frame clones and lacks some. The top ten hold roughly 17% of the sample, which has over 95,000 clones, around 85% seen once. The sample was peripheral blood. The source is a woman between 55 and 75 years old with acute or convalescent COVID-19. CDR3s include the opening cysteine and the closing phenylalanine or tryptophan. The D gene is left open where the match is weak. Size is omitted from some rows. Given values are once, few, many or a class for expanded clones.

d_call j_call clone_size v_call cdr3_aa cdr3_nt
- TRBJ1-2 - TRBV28 CASSVGYGYTF TGTGCCAGCAGCGTCGGGTATGGCTACACCTTC
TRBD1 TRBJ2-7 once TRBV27 CASSSPPGQGPYEQYF TGTGCCAGCAGTTCCCCGCCGGGACAGGGACCCTACGAGCAGTACTTC
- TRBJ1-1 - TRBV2 CASSVELTGIGVNTEAFF TGTGCCAGCAGCGTTGAGTTAACAGGGATTGGAGTGAACACTGAAGCTTTCTTT
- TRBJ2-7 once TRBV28 CASNSWAHPYEQYF TGTGCCAGCAATAGTTGGGCCCATCCCTACGAGCAGTACTTC
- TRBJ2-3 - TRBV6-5 CASISALGGQNTQYF TGTGCCAGCATTTCTGCTCTAGGAGGCCAAAATACGCAGTATTTT
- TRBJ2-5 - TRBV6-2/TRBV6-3 CASSPQQETQYF TGTGCCAGCAGTCCACAGCAAGAGACCCAGTACTTC
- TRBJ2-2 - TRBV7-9 CASSYLNGELFF TGTGCCAGCAGCTACTTAAACGGGGAGCTGTTTTTT
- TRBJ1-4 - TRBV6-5 CAAGLGEKLFF TGTGCCGCAGGGCTCGGAGAAAAACTGTTTTTT
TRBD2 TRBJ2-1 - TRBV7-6 CASSLTAGGYNEQFF TGTGCCAGCAGCTTAACAGCGGGGGGATACAATGAGCAGTTCTTC
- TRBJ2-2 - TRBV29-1 CSGRTGPTGELFF TGCAGCGGACGGACTGGCCCCACCGGGGAGCTGTTTTTT
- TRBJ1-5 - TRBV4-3 CASSQATEGQPQHF TGCGCCAGCAGCCAAGCGACAGAAGGGCAGCCCCAGCATTTT
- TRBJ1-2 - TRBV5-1 CASRRQGNYGYTF TGCGCCAGCAGACGGCAGGGGAACTATGGCTACACCTTC
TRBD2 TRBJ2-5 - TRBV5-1 CASSLATSGGVETQYF TGCGCCAGCAGCTTGGCCACAAGCGGGGGGGTGGAGACCCAGTACTTC
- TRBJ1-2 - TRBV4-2 CASSQDLVGLYGYTF TGTGCCAGCAGCCAAGATCTCGTGGGACTTTATGGCTACACCTTC
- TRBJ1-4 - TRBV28 CAIAGATNEKLFF TGTGCCATCGCGGGCGCAACTAATGAAAAACTGTTTTTT
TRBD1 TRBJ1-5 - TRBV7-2 CASSLGDRTNRQPQHF TGTGCCAGCAGCTTAGGGGACAGGACTAACAGACAGCCCCAGCATTTT
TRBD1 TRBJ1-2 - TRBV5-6 CASRGSDRLVSGGYTF TGTGCCAGCAGGGGGTCGGACAGGCTCGTCTCTGGTGGCTACACCTTC
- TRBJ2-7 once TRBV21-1 CASSKVNPLYLPLPGKHYEWQYF TGTGCCAGCAGCAAAGTAAACCCTTTATACCTTCCCCTTCCGGGGAAGCACTACGAGTGGCAGTACTTC
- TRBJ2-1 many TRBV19 CASSIAGVVLFF TGTGCCAGTAGTATAGCCGGGGTAGTGCTGTTCTTC
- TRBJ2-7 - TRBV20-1 CSAGAQASRGNEQYF TGCAGTGCTGGTGCACAGGCGAGCCGGGGGAACGAGCAGTACTTC
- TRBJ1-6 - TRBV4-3 CASSQDLRVHNSPLHF TGCGCCAGCAGCCAAGACCTCAGGGTACACAATTCACCCCTCCACTTT
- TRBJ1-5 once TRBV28 CASRSQGYTQPQHF TGTGCCAGCAGGTCGCAGGGTTATACTCAGCCCCAGCATTTT
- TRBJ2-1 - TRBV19 CASSRGQNWPYNEQFF TGTGCCAGTAGTAGGGGCCAGAATTGGCCCTACAATGAGCAGTTCTTC
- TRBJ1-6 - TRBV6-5 CASSYLWAGDNSPLHF TGTGCCAGCAGTTACCTTTGGGCAGGGGATAATTCACCCCTCCACTTT
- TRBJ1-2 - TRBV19 CASSISRDMYGYTF TGTGCCAGTAGTATTTCCCGGGACATGTATGGCTACACCTTC
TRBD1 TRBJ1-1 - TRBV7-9 CAENPGQGAMNTEAFF TGTGCCGAAAATCCGGGACAGGGGGCAATGAACACTGAAGCTTTCTTT
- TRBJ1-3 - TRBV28 CASSSGSRNTIYF TGTGCCAGCAGTTCAGGGTCGAGGAACACCATATATTTT
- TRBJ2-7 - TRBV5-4 CASSLEGWAYEQYF TGTGCCAGCAGCTTGGAGGGGTGGGCCTACGAGCAGTACTTC
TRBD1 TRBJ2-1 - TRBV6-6 CASRDPQGGNNEQFF TGTGCCAGCAGAGACCCACAGGGGGGTAACAATGAGCAGTTCTTC
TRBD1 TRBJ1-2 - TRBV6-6 CASRPQGEWGYGYTF TGTGCCAGCAGGCCACAGGGGGAATGGGGCTATGGCTACACCTTC
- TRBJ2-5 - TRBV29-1 CSARRDASRETQYF TGCAGCGCTAGGAGGGACGCATCCAGGGAGACCCAGTACTTC
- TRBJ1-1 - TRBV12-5 CASGLVLGLPYTEAFF TGTGCTAGTGGTTTGGTACTCGGTTTACCCTACACTGAAGCTTTCTTT
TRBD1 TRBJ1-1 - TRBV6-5 CASSYGQGGLNTEAFF TGTGCCAGCAGTTACGGACAGGGGGGCTTGAACACTGAAGCTTTCTTT
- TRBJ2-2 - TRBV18 CASSRETGELFF TGTGCCAGCTCGAGAGAAACCGGGGAGCTGTTTTTT
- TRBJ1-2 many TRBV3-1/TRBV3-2 CASSQEMAAYGYTF TGTGCCAGCAGCCAAGAAATGGCGGCTTATGGCTACACCTTC
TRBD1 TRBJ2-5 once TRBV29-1 CSVAGQGARQETQYF TGCAGCGTTGCCGGACAGGGGGCTCGTCAAGAGACCCAGTACTTC
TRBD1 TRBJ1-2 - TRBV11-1 CASSLESTGNYGYTF TGTGCCAGCAGCTTAGAGTCGACAGGGAACTATGGCTACACCTTC
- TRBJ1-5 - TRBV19 CASSRGTLNQPQHF TGTGCCAGTTCCCGCGGCACTCTCAATCAGCCCCAGCATTTT
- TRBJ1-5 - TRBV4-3 CASSQDIGVGNQPQHF TGCGCCAGCAGCCAAGATATCGGGGTCGGCAATCAGCCCCAGCATTTT
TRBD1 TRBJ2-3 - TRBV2 CASNPQGAGDTQYF TGTGCCAGCAACCCACAGGGGGCGGGAGATACGCAGTATTTT
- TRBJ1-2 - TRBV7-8 CASSLGGGGYTF TGTGCCAGCAGCTTAGGTGGAGGTGGCTACACCTTC
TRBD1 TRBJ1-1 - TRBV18 CASKGQGGAEAFF TGTGCCAGCAAAGGACAGGGAGGGGCTGAAGCTTTCTTT
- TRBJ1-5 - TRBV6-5 CASRGQPEQPQHF TGTGCCAGCAGAGGACAGCCCGAACAGCCCCAGCATTTT
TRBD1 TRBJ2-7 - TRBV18 CASSPPGQGEQYF TGTGCCAGCTCACCACCCGGACAGGGCGAGCAGTACTTC
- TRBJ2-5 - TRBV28 CASSSAYSLNPRVTQYF TGTGCCAGCAGTTCCGCGTACAGCCTTAATCCAAGAGTGACCCAGTACTTC
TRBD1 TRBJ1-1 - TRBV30 CAWRGQGTVGTEAFF TGTGCCTGGAGGGGACAGGGAACCGTGGGGACTGAAGCTTTCTTT
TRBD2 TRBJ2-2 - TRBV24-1 CATSGLAGDTGELFF TGTGCCACCAGTGGACTAGCGGGGGACACCGGGGAGCTGTTTTTT
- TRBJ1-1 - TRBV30 CAWSGKPYGDTEAFF TGTGCCTGGAGTGGCAAACCTTACGGGGACACTGAAGCTTTCTTT
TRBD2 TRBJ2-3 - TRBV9 CASSVAGGTQYF TGTGCCAGCAGCGTCGCGGGGGGTACGCAGTATTTT
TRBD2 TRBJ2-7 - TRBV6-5 CASSYFLAGGAYEQYF TGTGCCAGCAGTTACTTTCTAGCGGGGGGCGCCTACGAGCAGTACTTC
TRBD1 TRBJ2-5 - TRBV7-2 CASSPTGVVETQYF TGTGCCAGCAGCCCCACAGGGGTTGTAGAGACCCAGTACTTC
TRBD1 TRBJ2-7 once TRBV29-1 CSVTTGGAYEQYF TGCAGCGTTACCACAGGGGGTGCCTACGAGCAGTACTTC
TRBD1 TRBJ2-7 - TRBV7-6 CASSLADRVSEQYF TGTGCCAGCAGCTTAGCGGACAGGGTGTCCGAGCAGTACTTC
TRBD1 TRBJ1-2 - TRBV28 CASSFWGDRDVYGYTF TGTGCCAGCAGTTTTTGGGGGGACAGGGACGTCTATGGCTACACCTTC